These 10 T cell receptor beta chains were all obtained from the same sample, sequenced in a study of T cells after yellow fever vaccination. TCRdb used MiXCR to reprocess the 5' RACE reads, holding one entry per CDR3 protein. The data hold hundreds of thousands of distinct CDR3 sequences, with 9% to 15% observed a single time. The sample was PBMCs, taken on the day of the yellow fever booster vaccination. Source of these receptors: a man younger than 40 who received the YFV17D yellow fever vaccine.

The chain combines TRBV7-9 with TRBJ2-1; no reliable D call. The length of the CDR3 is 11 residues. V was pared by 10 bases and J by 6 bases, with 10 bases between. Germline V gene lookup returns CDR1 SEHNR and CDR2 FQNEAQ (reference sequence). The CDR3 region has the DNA TGTGCCATCATTGAAACCAATGAGCAGTTCTTC. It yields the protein CAIIETNEQFF.

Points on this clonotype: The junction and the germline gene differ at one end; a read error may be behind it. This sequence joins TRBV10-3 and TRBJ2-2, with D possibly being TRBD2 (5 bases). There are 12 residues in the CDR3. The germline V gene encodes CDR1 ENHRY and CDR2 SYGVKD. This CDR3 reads CAFEGYTGELFF. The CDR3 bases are TGTGCCTTCGAGGGTTACACGGGGGAGCTGTTTTTT.

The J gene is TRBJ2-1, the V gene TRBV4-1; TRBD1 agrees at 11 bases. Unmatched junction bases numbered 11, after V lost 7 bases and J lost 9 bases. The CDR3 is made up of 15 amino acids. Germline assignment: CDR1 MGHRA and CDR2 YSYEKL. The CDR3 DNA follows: TGCGCCAGCACCCGGGAGGGGACAGGGGGTGGTGAGCAGTTCTTC. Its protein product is CASTREGTGGGEQFF.

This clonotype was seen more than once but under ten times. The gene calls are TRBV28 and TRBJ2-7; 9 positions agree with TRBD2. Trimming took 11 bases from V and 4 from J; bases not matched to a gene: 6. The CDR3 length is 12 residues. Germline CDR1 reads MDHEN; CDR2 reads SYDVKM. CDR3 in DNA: TGTGCCTTAAGGACTAGCGTATACGAGCAGTACTTC. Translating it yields CALRTSVYEQYF.

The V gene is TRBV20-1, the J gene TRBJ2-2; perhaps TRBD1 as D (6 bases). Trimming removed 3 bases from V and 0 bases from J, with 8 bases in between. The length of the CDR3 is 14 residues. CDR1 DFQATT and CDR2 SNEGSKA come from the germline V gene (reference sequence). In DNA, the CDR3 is TGCAGTGCTAGCCGACAGGCGAACACCGGGGAGCTGTTTTTT. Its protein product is CSASRQANTGELFF.

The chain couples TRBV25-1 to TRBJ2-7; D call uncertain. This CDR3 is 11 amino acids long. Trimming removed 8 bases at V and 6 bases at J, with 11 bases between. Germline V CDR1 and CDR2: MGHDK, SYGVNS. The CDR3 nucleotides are TGTGCCAGCTCCTGGGGAATCGAGCAGTACTTC. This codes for CASSWGIEQYF.

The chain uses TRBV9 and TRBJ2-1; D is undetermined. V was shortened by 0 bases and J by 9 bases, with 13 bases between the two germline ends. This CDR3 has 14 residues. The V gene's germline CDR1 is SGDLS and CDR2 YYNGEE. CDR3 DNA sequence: TGTGCCAGCAGCGTAGCTACAGTTAATGCTGAGCAGTTCTTC. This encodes CASSVATVNAEQFF.

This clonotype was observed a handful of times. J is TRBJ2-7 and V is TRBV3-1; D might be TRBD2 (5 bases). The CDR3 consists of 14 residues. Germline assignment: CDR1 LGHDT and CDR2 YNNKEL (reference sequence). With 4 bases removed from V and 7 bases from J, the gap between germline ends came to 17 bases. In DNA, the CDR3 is TGTGCCAGCAGCCGTGGACTCCCTATTTGGGAGCAGTACTTC. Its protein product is CASSRGLPIWEQYF.

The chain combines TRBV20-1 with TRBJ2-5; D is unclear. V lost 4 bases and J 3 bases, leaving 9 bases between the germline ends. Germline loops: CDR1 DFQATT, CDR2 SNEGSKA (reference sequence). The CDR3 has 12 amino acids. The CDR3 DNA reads TGCAGTGCTATGCAGATTGAAGAGACCCAGTACTTC. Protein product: CSAMQIEETQYF.

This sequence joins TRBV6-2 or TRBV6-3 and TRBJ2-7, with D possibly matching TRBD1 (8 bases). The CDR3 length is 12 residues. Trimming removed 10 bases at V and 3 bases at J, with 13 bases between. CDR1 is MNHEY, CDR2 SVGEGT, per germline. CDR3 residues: CATTGEGYEQYF. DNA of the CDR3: TGTGCCACGACAGGGGAGGGCTACGAGCAGTACTTC.